Listed below are T cell receptor beta chains from one sample, sequenced in a study of cytomegalovirus exposure and HLA in healthy donors. Sequencing used immunoSEQ multiplex PCR; TCRdb keeps in-frame clones, though not all of them. The sample lists under 150,000 clones, around 81% occurring once. Material for sequencing was PBMCs. The source of these receptors is a man over 45 in good health and CMV-seronegative. Both conserved end residues are part of each CDR3. D genes are given only for firm matches. A clone size is listed for some rows: how often the clone was seen (once, few, many), or a class if it is expanded.

D gene | clone size | J gene | V gene | CDR3 DNA | CDR3 protein
TRBD1 | - | TRBJ1-2 | TRBV6-5 | TGTGCCAGCAGTTCACAGGGGGGCCTCGTCTATGGCTACACCTTC | CASSSQGGLVYGYTF
TRBD2 | - | TRBJ2-1 | TRBV15 | TGTGCCACCAGCACCCGGACTAGCGGGAGTTTCCATGAGCAGTTCTTC | CATSTRTSGSFHEQFF
TRBD1 | few | TRBJ1-5 | TRBV2 | TGTGCCAGCACTCTGGGACAGTATAGCAATCAGCCCCAGCATTTT | CASTLGQYSNQPQHF
TRBD1 | - | TRBJ2-1 | TRBV9 | TGTGCCAGCAGCTCACGACAGGGTGGGTTCAATGAGCAGTTCTTC | CASSSRQGGFNEQFF
TRBD1 | - | TRBJ2-7 | TRBV7-2 | TGTGCCAGCAGCGGGGACAGGGGTTACGAGCAGTACTTC | CASSGDRGYEQYF
TRBD1 | - | TRBJ1-2 | TRBV5-1 | TGCGCCAGCAGCCCCAGGACAGGGGGCGAGGACTATGGCTACACCTTC | CASSPRTGGEDYGYTF
TRBD2 | - | TRBJ2-3 | TRBV30 | TGTGCTGGAAGGACGGCACCGGGGGGTCCTGGGGCGCAGTATTTT | CAGRTAPGGPGAQYF
TRBD1 | - | TRBJ2-5 | TRBV30 | TGTGCCTGGTGCCGGGACAGGTGGCCCCAAGAGACCCAGTACTTC | CAWCRDRWPQETQYF
TRBD1 | few | TRBJ1-2 | TRBV2 | TGTGCCAGCGTCAAAGGAGGGACAGGGTTTTCCTATGGCTACACCTTC | CASVKGGTGFSYGYTF
- | - | TRBJ1-6 | TRBV2 | TGTGCCAGCAGTCATGGCGGCAGGGGAAATTCACCCCTCCACTTT | CASSHGGRGNSPLHF